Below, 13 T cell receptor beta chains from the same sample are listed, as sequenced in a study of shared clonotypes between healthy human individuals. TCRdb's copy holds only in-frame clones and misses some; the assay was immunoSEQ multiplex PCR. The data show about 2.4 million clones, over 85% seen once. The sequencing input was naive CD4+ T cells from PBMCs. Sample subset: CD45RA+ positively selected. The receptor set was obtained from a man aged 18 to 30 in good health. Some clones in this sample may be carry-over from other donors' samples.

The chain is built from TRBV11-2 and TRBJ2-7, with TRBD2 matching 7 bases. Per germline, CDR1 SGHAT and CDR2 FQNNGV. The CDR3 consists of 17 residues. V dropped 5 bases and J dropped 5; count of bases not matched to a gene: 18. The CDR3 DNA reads TGTGCCAGCAGCGGCCTTCGAGGTAGCGGGTCGGTCGACGAGCAGTACTTC. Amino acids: CASSGLRGSGSVDEQYF. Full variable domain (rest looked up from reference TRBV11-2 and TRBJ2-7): EAGVAQSPRYKIIEKRQSVAFWCNPISGHATLYWYQQILGQGPKLLIQFQNNGVVDDSQLPKDRFSAERLKGVDSTLKIQPAKLEDSAVYLCASSGLRGSGSVDEQYFGPGTRLTVT.

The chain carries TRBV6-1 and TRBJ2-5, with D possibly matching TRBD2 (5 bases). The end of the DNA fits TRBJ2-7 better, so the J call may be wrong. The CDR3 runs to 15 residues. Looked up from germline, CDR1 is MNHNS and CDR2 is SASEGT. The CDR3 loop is CASTRAGSKLYEQYF. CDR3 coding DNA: TGTGCCAGCACGCGGGCCGGCTCCAAACTTTACGAGCAGTACTTC.

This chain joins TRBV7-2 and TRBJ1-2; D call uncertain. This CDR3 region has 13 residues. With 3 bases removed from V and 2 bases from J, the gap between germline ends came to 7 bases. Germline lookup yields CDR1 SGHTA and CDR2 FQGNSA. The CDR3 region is CASSFSTNYGYTF. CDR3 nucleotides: TGTGCCAGCAGCTTTTCGACGAACTATGGCTACACCTTC.

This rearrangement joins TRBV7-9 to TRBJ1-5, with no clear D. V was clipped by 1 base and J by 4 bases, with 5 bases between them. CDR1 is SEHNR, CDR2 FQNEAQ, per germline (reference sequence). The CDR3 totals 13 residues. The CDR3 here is CASSLGHNQPQHF. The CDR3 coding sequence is TGTGCCAGCAGCTTAGGTCATAATCAGCCCCAGCATTTT.

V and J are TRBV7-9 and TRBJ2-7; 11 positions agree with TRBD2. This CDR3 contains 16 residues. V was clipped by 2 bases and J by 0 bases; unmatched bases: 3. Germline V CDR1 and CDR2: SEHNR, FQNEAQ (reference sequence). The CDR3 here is CASSLLTSGNSYEQYF. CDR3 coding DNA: TGTGCCAGCAGCTTACTGACTAGCGGGAACTCCTACGAGCAGTACTTC.

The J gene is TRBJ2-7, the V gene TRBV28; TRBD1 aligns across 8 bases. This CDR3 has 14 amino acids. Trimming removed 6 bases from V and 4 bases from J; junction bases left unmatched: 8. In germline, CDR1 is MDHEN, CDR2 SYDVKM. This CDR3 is CASRSGQARYEQYF. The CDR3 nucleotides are TGTGCCAGCAGATCGGGACAGGCGAGGTACGAGCAGTACTTC.

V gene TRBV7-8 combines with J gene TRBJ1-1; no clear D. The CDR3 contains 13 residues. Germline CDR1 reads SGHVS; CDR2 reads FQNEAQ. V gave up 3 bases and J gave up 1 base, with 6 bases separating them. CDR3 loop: CASSFGRNTEAFF. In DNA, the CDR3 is TGTGCCAGCAGCTTCGGGAGGAACACTGAAGCTTTCTTT.

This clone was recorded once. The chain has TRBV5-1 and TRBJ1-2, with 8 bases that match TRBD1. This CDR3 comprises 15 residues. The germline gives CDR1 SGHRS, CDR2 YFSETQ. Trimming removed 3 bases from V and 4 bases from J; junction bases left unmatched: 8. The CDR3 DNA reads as TGCGCCAGCAGCTCACGGACCGGACAGGGCTATGGCTACACCTTC. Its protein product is CASSSRTGQGYGYTF.

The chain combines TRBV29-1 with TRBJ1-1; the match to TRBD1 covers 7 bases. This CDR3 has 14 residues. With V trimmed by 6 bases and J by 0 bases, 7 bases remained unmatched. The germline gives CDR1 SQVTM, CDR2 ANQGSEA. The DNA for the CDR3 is TGCAGCGTCGAACGGGACAGAATGAACACTGAAGCTTTCTTT. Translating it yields CSVERDRMNTEAFF.

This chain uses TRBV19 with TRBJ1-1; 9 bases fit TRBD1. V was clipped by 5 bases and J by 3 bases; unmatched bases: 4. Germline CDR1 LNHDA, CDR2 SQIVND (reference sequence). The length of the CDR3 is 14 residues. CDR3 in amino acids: CASSVGQGYTEAFF. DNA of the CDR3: TGTGCCAGTAGTGTCGGACAGGGGTACACTGAAGCTTTCTTT. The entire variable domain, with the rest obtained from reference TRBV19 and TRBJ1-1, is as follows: DGGITQSPKYLFRKEGQNVTLSCEQNLNHDAMYWYRQDPGQGLRLIYYSQIVNDFQKGDIAEGYSVSREKKESFPLTVTSAQKNPTAFYLCASSVGQGYTEAFFGQGTRLTVV.

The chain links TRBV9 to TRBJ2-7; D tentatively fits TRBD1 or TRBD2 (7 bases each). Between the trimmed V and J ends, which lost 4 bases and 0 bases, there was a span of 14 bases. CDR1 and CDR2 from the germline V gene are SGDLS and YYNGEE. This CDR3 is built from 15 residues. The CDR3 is CASSPGGVNSYEQYF. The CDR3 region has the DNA TGTGCCAGCAGCCCAGGGGGGGTGAACTCCTACGAGCAGTACTTC. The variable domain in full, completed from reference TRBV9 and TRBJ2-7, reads DSGVTQTPKHLITATGQRVTLRCSPRSGDLSVYWYQQSLDQGLQFLIQYYNGEERAKGNILERFSAQQFPDLHSELNLSSLELGDSALYFCASSPGGVNSYEQYFGPGTRLTVT.

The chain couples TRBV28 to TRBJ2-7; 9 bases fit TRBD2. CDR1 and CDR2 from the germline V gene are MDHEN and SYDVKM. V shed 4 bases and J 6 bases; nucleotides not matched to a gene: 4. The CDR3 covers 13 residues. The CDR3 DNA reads TGTGCCAGCAGTTATAGCGGGAGAGGCGAGCAGTACTTC. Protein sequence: CASSYSGRGEQYF.

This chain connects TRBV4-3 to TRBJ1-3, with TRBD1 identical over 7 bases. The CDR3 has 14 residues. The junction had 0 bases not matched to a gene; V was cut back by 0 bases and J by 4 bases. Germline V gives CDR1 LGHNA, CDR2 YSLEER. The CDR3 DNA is TGCGCCAGCAGCCAAGACAGGGGGGGAAACACCATATATTTT. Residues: CASSQDRGGNTIYF.